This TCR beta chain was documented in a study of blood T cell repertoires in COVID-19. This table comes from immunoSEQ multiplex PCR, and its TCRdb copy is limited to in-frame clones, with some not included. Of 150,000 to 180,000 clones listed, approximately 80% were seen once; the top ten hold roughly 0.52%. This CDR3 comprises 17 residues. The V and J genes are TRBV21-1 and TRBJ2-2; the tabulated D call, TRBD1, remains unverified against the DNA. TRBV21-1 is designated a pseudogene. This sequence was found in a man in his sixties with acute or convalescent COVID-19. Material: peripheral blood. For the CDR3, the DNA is TGTGCCAGCAGCATCCACCGGGACAGGGGGTACACCGGGGAGCTGTTTTTT. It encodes CASSIHRDRGYTGELFF.